Sequencing of this T cell receptor (beta chain) was carried out in a study of early T cells in non-severe SARS-CoV-2 infection. One entry per CDR3 protein, called by TCRdb with MiXCR from the 5' RACE reads. Of over 90,000 distinct CDR3 sequences in the sample, around 12% were seen once. The CDR3 has 18 residues. V shed 1 base, J shed 4 bases, and the junction held 11 bases outside the gene matches. Germline-derived CDR1 and CDR2 are SGHTA and FQGTGA. The V gene is TRBV7-3, the J gene TRBJ2-1, with 9 nucleotides matching TRBD2. Material: whole blood. The sequence was obtained from an adult who was a healthcare worker with PCR-confirmed SARS-CoV-2 infection or an uninfected control (not recorded which). CDR3 nucleotides: TGTGCCAGCAGCTTAAATGGAGAGCGGGAGGAGATTTACAATGAGCAGTTCTTC. It codes for CASSLNGEREEIYNEQFF.